This TCR beta chain was sequenced in a study of response to subunit inactivated influenza vaccine. This clonotype has ten or more counts. Its antigen remains unknown. V was pared by 5 bases and J by 3 bases, with 16 bases between. The CDR3 contains 14 residues. The V gene's germline CDR1 is SQVTM and CDR2 ANQGSEA. The study's findings and limits: With each seasonal influenza vaccination, the authors suggested, few new T cells are recruited.

TCRdb recomputed calls from the RT-PCR reads with MiXCR, one row per CDR3 protein. The sample yields 650,000 to 800,000 distinct CDR3 sequences, more than 11% seen once. The chain employs TRBV29-1 and TRBJ2-5, with D perhaps given as TRBD1 or TRBD2 (5 bases each). The TCR sequence derives from a man in his fifties or sixties who received an inactivated influenza vaccine. This material consisted of PBMCs from blood, taken about 14 days before vaccination. The CDR3 coding sequence is TGCAGCGTTCGTAGGGACCTACTAGAAGAGACCCAGTACTTC. Residues: CSVRRDLLEETQYF. The full variable domain, rest sourced from reference TRBV29-1 and TRBJ2-5, is SAVISQKPSRDICQRGTSLTIQCQVDSQVTMMFWYRQQPGQSLTLIATANQGSEATYESGFVIDKFPISRPNLTFSTLTVSNMSPEDSSIYLCSVRRDLLEETQYFGPGTRLLVL.